One sample yielded the 13 T cell receptor beta chains listed below, sequenced in a study of shared clonotypes between healthy human individuals (TCRdb year 2020). The library was obtained by the immunoSEQ multiplex PCR assay. TCRdb retrieved this table from immuneACCESS and kept in-frame rearrangements only. Not all clones are present; in checked studies, unresolved V genes account for under half, and no reason is known for the remainder. Recorded for this sample are about 2.4 million clones; approximately 92% of them occurred a single time. The ten largest make up roughly 0.13% of the sample. The sample taken for sequencing was naive CD4+ T cells sorted from blood. The label giving this sample's cell subset or site can be read as: CD45RA+ positively selected. Receptors originate from a man younger than 30 in good health.

For this clone: One junction end does not reproduce the germline sequence, and a read error may be involved. The J gene is TRBJ1-2, the V gene TRBV28; 7 positions match TRBD1. Looked up from germline, CDR1 is MDHEN and CDR2 is SYDVKM. CDR3 length: 11 residues. Here the CDR3 DNA reads TGTGCCAGCAGTGAGGGACAGCGGGCTAGCTTC. Protein sequence: CASSEGQRASF.

This chain joins TRBV6-1 and TRBJ1-2; maybe TRBD1 (5 bases). The CDR3 consists of 17 residues. Germline V lookup: CDR1 MNHNS, CDR2 SASEGT. V lost 2 bases and J lost 0, with 16 bases in between. Here the CDR3 reads CASSESGAGGTNYGYTF. The CDR3 DNA reads TGTGCCAGCAGTGAATCTGGAGCGGGGGGGACTAACTATGGCTACACCTTC.

The chain carries TRBV21-1 and TRBJ1-1; the table's D call, TRBD1, was not checked against the DNA. TRBV21-1 has pseudogene status. This CDR3 is built from 16 residues. CDR3 nucleotide sequence: TGTGCCAGCATAACGGACAGGGAATTCATGAACACTGAAGCTTTCTTT. Protein product: CASITDREFMNTEAFF.

This rearrangement joins TRBV5-1 to TRBJ2-3; 8 bases agree with TRBD1. The CDR3 covers 15 residues. Trimming removed 3 bases from V and 6 bases from J; junction bases left unmatched: 9. CDR1 is SGHRS, CDR2 YFSETQ, per germline. The CDR3 region has the DNA TGCGCCAGCAGCTCAGACAGGGGCCGAGGTGATACGCAGTATTTT. Translation gives CASSSDRGRGDTQYF.

On this clone: Other nucleotide sequences in the sample specify the same CDR3. The CDR3 sequence is CASSPGDTNTEAFF. In DNA form, the CDR3 reads TGCGCCAGCAGCCCCGGGGATACAAACACTGAAGCTTTCTTT. The V and J genes are TRBV5-1 and TRBJ1-1; D is unclear. CDR3 length equals 14 residues. Germline V CDR1 and CDR2: SGHRS, YFSETQ. Trimming left V 4 bases short and J 2 bases short, with 12 bases between.

J is TRBJ2-6 and V is TRBV2; TRBD1 agrees at 11 bases. Losses at the gene ends were 5 bases for V and 0 bases for J; bases not matched to a gene: 9. The length of the CDR3 is 19 residues. Germline loops: CDR1 SNHLY, CDR2 FYNNEI. The CDR3 is CASSLPFGTGGSGANVLTF. CDR3 in DNA: TGTGCCAGCAGTCTGCCTTTTGGGACAGGGGGCTCTGGGGCCAACGTCCTGACTTTC.

The chain employs TRBV6-1 and TRBJ2-5; 8 bases align to TRBD1. Germline V gives CDR1 MNHNS, CDR2 SASEGT. This CDR3 has 13 amino acids. After removal of 7 bases from V and 3 bases from J, the junction contained 4 bases not matched to a gene. In DNA form, the CDR3 reads TGTGCCAGCAATACAGGGGGGAAAGAGACCCAGTACTTC. It translates to CASNTGGKETQYF.

This sequence joins TRBV19 and TRBJ2-6; D is undetermined. The CDR3 has 16 amino acids. V was cut by 5 bases and J by 1 base, with 12 bases left in between. The germline V gene has CDR1 LNHDA and CDR2 SQIVND (reference sequence). As DNA, the CDR3 is TGTGCCAGTAGTGGACGAAAGTTATCTGGGGCCAACGTCCTGACTTTC. Its protein is CASSGRKLSGANVLTF. The full variable domain, in which reference TRBV19 and TRBJ2-6 provide the parts outside the CDR3, is DGGITQSPKYLFRKEGQNVTLSCEQNLNHDAMYWYRQDPGQGLRLIYYSQIVNDFQKGDIAEGYSVSREKKESFPLTVTSAQKNPTAFYLCASSGRKLSGANVLTFGAGSRLTVL.

The J gene is TRBJ1-2, the V gene TRBV19, with D possibly matching TRBD1 (6 bases). Looked up from germline, CDR1 is LNHDA and CDR2 is SQIVND (reference sequence). Trimming took 5 bases from V and 7 from J, leaving 11 bases between them. CDR3 length equals 12 residues. DNA for the CDR3: TGTGCCAGTAGTGCGACAGGAGGTGGCTACACCTTC. Translated, it gives CASSATGGGYTF.

The rearrangement uses TRBV6-1 and TRBJ2-7, with D possibly being TRBD2 (7 bases). The CDR3 extends over 19 amino acids. From germline, CDR1 is MNHNS and CDR2 SASEGT. V dropped 0 bases and J dropped 0 bases, with 21 bases sitting between them. The CDR3 protein is CASSEAGRGLSGDSYEQYF. The CDR3 nucleotides are TGTGCCAGCAGTGAAGCCGGCAGGGGATTGAGCGGGGACTCCTACGAGCAGTACTTC.

V is TRBV21-1 and J is TRBJ2-7; the D segment call TRBD1 is taken from the table without a DNA check. TRBV21-1 is a recognized pseudogene. CDR3 length: 13 residues. The CDR3 region is CASTPGLAYEQYF. The CDR3 bases are TGTGCCAGCACACCAGGGTTAGCCTACGAGCAGTACTTC.

CDR3 sequence: CAISDGGISYNEQFF. DNA of the CDR3: TGTGCCATCAGTGACGGGGGTATCAGCTACAATGAGCAGTTCTTC. This sequence joins TRBV10-3 and TRBJ2-1; the D gene is possibly TRBD2 (6 bases). The V end was cut by 3 bases, the J end by 3 bases, with 12 bases between. CDR1 is ENHRY and CDR2 is SYGVKD in the germline V gene. CDR3 size: 15 residues.

The chain employs TRBV28 and TRBJ1-1, with no clear D. The CDR3 is 15 residues long. With 7 bases removed from V and 10 bases from J, the gap between germline ends came to 25 bases. The germline V gene has CDR1 MDHEN and CDR2 SYDVKM. The DNA for the CDR3 is TGTGCCAGCACCGGGAGTTCCGGGGAACAACGAGCAGCTTTCTTT. As protein: CASTGSSGEQRAAFF.